Following are 31 T cell receptor beta chains from one sample sequenced in a study of graft-versus-host responses after intestinal transplantation. The assay was immunoSEQ multiplex PCR, and TCRdb's table has in-frame clones only and misses some. The repertoire has fewer than 95,000 clones, 85% to 95% of them found once; the top ten carry around 0.44%. These receptors have no known antigen. The sample consisted of unstimulated CD8+ T cells sorted from spleen or lymph node cells, taken before transplant. All receptors come from a human donor who was the organ donor for an intestinal transplant.

This clone was detected only a few times. This chain joins TRBV19 and TRBJ2-7; maybe TRBD1 (5 bases). V shed 4 bases and J shed 4 bases, with 14 bases lying between them. This CDR3 has 14 amino acids. CDR1 is LNHDA and CDR2 is SQIVND in the germline V gene (reference sequence). The chain's CDR3 is CASSTGWGEYEQYF. In nucleotides, the CDR3 is TGTGCCAGTAGTACAGGGTGGGGTGAGTACGAGCAGTACTTC.

This clone was observed once. The CDR3 DNA is TGTGCCATCAGTCCGGGGGGAATAAATGAGCAGTTCTTC. Its translation: CAISPGGINEQFF. The rearrangement uses TRBV10-3 and TRBJ2-1; 7 nucleotides match TRBD2. CDR3 length equals 13 residues. Trimming at V came to 5 bases and at J to 7 bases, leaving 5 bases not matched to a gene. Germline loops: CDR1 ENHRY, CDR2 SYGVKD.

The rearrangement joins TRBV2 to TRBJ1-1, with D unclear. Germline V gene sequence: CDR1 SNHLY, CDR2 FYNNEI. The germline V and J ends were trimmed by 8 bases and 0 bases, with 16 bases remaining between them. The CDR3 contains 15 residues. The CDR3 is CASEESDRLNTEAFF. The DNA for the CDR3 is TGTGCCAGCGAGGAGAGTGATCGATTGAACACTGAAGCTTTCTTT.

V and J are TRBV27 and TRBJ2-5, with a tentative D call TRBD2 (5 bases). The J call may be wrong; the DNA end is better matched by TRBJ2-7. This CDR3 has 14 residues. Germline CDR1 and CDR2: MNHEY and SMNVEV (reference sequence). The CDR3 spells CASSFAGSSYEQYF. DNA for the CDR3: TGTGCCAGCAGTTTCGCTGGGAGCTCCTACGAGCAGTACTTC.

The V call is TRBV5-1, the J call TRBJ2-5; 8 bases line up with TRBD1. The CDR3 runs 15 residues. Germline V gene lookup returns CDR1 SGHRS and CDR2 YFSETQ. The ends lost 0 bases at V and 2 bases at J; junction bases unmatched: 3. The CDR3 DNA follows: TGCGCCAGCAGCTTGGCCAGGGGGCCTCAAGAGACCCAGTACTTC. This gives the protein CASSLARGPQETQYF.

There are a few counts of this clone. The chain uses TRBV7-9 and TRBJ2-7; the D gene is possibly TRBD2 (6 bases). V was trimmed by 8 bases and J by 12 bases, leaving 23 bases between them. This CDR3 spans 13 amino acids. CDR1 SEHNR and CDR2 FQNEAQ come from the germline V gene (reference sequence). CDR3 nucleotide sequence: TGTGCCAGCTCGCATCCCCAGGGAGGTGTTCTGTACTTC. Protein product: CASSHPQGGVLYF.

The chain is built from TRBV9 and TRBJ1-3; 8 bases agree with TRBD1. Germline CDR1 and CDR2: SGDLS and YYNGEE. The CDR3 is 15 residues long. With V trimmed by 4 bases and J by 4 bases, 7 bases remained unmatched. The CDR3: CASSPKTGAGNTIYF. DNA for the CDR3: TGTGCCAGCAGCCCAAAGACAGGGGCGGGAAACACCATATATTTT. Together with reference TRBV9 and TRBJ1-3, the CDR3 gives the full variable domain: DSGVTQTPKHLITATGQRVTLRCSPRSGDLSVYWYQQSLDQGLQFLIQYYNGEERAKGNILERFSAQQFPDLHSELNLSSLELGDSALYFCASSPKTGAGNTIYFGEGSWLTVV.

The V call is TRBV19, the J call TRBJ1-2; D ambiguous. Germline CDR1 LNHDA, CDR2 SQIVND (reference sequence). The ends were cut back, 3 bases at V and 7 bases at J, with 12 bases in the middle. The CDR3 runs 13 residues. CDR3: CASSISSITGYTF. DNA for the CDR3: TGTGCCAGTAGTATTAGCTCCATCACTGGCTACACCTTC.

The CDR3 nucleotides read TGTGCCAGCAGTGCCGTTAATTCACCCCTCCACTTT. It codes for CASSAVNSPLHF. The rearrangement joins TRBV2 to TRBJ1-6; D is undetermined. Trimming shortened V by 4 bases and J by 6 bases, and 4 bases separated the two germline ends. CDR3 size: 12 residues. Per germline, CDR1 SNHLY and CDR2 FYNNEI.

The chain has TRBV9 and TRBJ2-5; TRBD2 agrees at 7 bases. Germline-derived CDR1 and CDR2 are SGDLS and YYNGEE. The CDR3 covers 15 residues. After removal of 4 bases from V and 2 bases from J, the junction contained 8 bases not matched to a gene. The CDR3 nucleotides are TGTGCCAGCAGCTTCTTTGGGGGGGGTCAAGAGACCCAGTACTTC. It is translated as CASSFFGGGQETQYF.

The genes are TRBV15 and TRBJ2-1, with D possibly TRBD2 on 5 matching bases. Between the trimmed V and J ends, which lost 0 bases and 7 bases, there was a span of 25 bases. CDR1 is LNHNV and CDR2 is YYDKDF in the germline V gene (reference sequence). The CDR3 spans 19 residues. CDR3 sequence (DNA): TGTGCCACCAGCAGAGACCTAGGGCTAGCAGCCGAAGCCGGAAATGAGCAGTTCTTC. The encoded protein is CATSRDLGLAAEAGNEQFF. The complete variable domain, with remaining parts taken from reference TRBV15 and TRBJ2-1, reads DAMVIQNPRYQVTQFGKPVTLSCSQTLNHNVMYWYQQKSSQAPKLLFHYYDKDFNNEADTPDNFQSRRPNTSFCFLDIRSPGLGDTAMYLCATSRDLGLAAEAGNEQFFGPGTRLTVL.

The DNA for the CDR3 is TGCGCCAGCAGCTTGGGGGACACCCTTTACGAGCAGTACTTC. Protein: CASSLGDTLYEQYF. The V call is TRBV5-1, the J call TRBJ2-7; possible D gene TRBD1, 6 bases. CDR1 is SGHRS and CDR2 is YFSETQ in the germline V gene. The length of the CDR3 is 14 residues. V lost 0 bases and J lost 4, with 11 bases in between.

The rearrangement uses TRBV10-2 and TRBJ2-5; no reliable D call. CDR1 and CDR2 from the germline V gene are WSHSY and SAAADI. This CDR3 region has 13 residues. With 3 bases removed from V and 3 bases from J, the gap between germline ends came to 8 bases. The CDR3 DNA follows: TGCGCCAGCAGTGACTTAAACAAAGAGACCCAGTACTTC. It is translated as CASSDLNKETQYF.

In its sample, this clone was seen once. CDR3 in amino acids: CARNLFQVNTEAFF. CDR3 sequence (DNA): TGTGCCAGGAATCTTTTCCAGGTGAACACTGAAGCTTTCTTT. The chain carries TRBV2 and TRBJ1-1; D unresolved. CDR3 length: 14 residues. Looked up from germline, CDR1 is SNHLY and CDR2 is FYNNEI. V lost 9 bases, J lost 0 bases, and 14 bases lay in between.

The rearrangement uses TRBV5-4 and TRBJ2-5, with 11 bases matching TRBD2. The germline V gene encodes CDR1 SGHNT and CDR2 YYREEE (reference sequence). CDR3 length equals 14 residues. Trimming removed 4 bases from V and 5 bases from J; junction bases left unmatched: 4. The CDR3 region is CASSILAGDETQYF. CDR3 sequence (DNA): TGTGCCAGCAGCATACTAGCGGGGGACGAGACCCAGTACTTC.

The V call is TRBV18, the J call TRBJ2-1; 10 bases match TRBD2. The J segment lost 6 bases and the V segment lost 3 bases, leaving 5 bases of the junction unmatched. This CDR3 contains 15 residues. Per germline, CDR1 KGHSH and CDR2 LQKENI. CDR3 in DNA: TGTGCCAGCTCACCTTTACTAGCGGGGTTCAATGAGCAGTTCTTC. Its translation is CASSPLLAGFNEQFF. The variable domain in full, with the rest retrieved from reference TRBV18 and TRBJ2-1, is NAGVMQNPRHLVRRRGQEARLRCSPMKGHSHVYWYRQLPEEGLKFMVYLQKENIIDESGMPKERFSAEFPKEGPSILRIQQVVRGDSAAYFCASSPLLAGFNEQFFGPGTRLTVL.

CDR3 in amino acids: CASTAQGEQFF. The DNA of the CDR3 is TGTGCCAGCACCGCCCAGGGTGAGCAGTTCTTC. The chain links TRBV2 to TRBJ2-1; TRBD1 is a possible D gene (5 bases). The CDR3 has 11 residues. Germline-derived CDR1 and CDR2 are SNHLY and FYNNEI. V lost 7 bases and J 9 bases, leaving 10 bases between the germline ends. Supplemented by reference TRBV2 and TRBJ2-1, the full variable domain reads EPEVTQTPSHQVTQMGQEVILRCVPISNHLYFYWYRQILGQKVEFLVSFYNNEISEKSEIFDDQFSVERPDGSNFTLKIRSTKLEDSAMYFCASTAQGEQFFGPGTRLTVL.

The chain is built from TRBV10-2 and TRBJ2-3; 11 bases match TRBD2. Germline values: CDR1 WSHSY, CDR2 SAAADI. Losses at the gene ends were 6 bases for V and 4 bases for J; bases not matched to a gene: 9. The CDR3 is made up of 16 amino acids. The CDR3 protein is CASREVAGGPADTQYF. The CDR3 nucleotides read TGCGCCAGCAGGGAGGTAGCGGGGGGGCCCGCAGATACGCAGTATTTT.

This clone was detected a few times. The J gene is TRBJ1-6, the V gene TRBV30, with 10 bases lining up with TRBD1. V dropped 5 bases and J dropped 7; count of bases not matched to a gene: 5. CDR3 length equals 14 residues. CDR1 GTSNPN and CDR2 SVGIG come from the germline V gene (reference sequence). In nucleotides, the CDR3 is TGTGCCTGGGAGCCGGGACAGGGGAATTCACCCCTCCACTTT. Protein: CAWEPGQGNSPLHF.

In this sample, this clone turned up a few times. V is TRBV5-6 and J is TRBJ1-3; 7 nucleotides match TRBD1. Per germline, CDR1 SGHDT and CDR2 YYEEEE. The J segment lost 9 bases and the V segment lost 1 base, leaving 13 bases of the junction unmatched. There are 16 residues in the CDR3. DNA for the CDR3: TGTGCCAGCAGCTTGCCAACAGACAGGGACGGTAGCACCATATATTTT. Translated: CASSLPTDRDGSTIYF.

For this clone: The same CDR3 arises from other DNA sequences in this sample as well. The CDR3 sequence is CASSLGTGNTEAFF. CDR3 nucleotides: TGTGCCAGCAGCTTAGGGACAGGGAACACTGAAGCTTTCTTT. The J gene is TRBJ1-1, the V gene TRBV7-3; 8 bases map to TRBD1. CDR3 length: 14 amino acids. V lost 2 bases to trimming and J lost 1 base; unmatched junction nucleotides: 0. Germline assignment: CDR1 SGHTA and CDR2 FQGTGA. Full variable domain (remainder filled in from reference TRBV7-3 and TRBJ1-1): GAGVSQTPSNKVTEKGKYVELRCDPISGHTALYWYRQSLGQGPEFLIYFQGTGAADDSGLPNDRFFAVRPEGSVSTLKIQRTERGDSAVYLCASSLGTGNTEAFFGQGTRLTVV.

The chain employs TRBV4-1 and TRBJ1-2; no reliable D call. CDR3 length equals 13 residues. Germline V gene lookup returns CDR1 MGHRA and CDR2 YSYEKL. V shed 1 base and J shed 2 bases, with 5 bases lying between them. This CDR3 reads CASSQAGNYGYTF. In DNA form, the CDR3 reads TGCGCCAGCAGCCAAGCAGGAAACTATGGCTACACCTTC.

The chain is built from TRBV27 and TRBJ1-2, with 8 bases lining up with TRBD1. The CDR3 contains 16 residues. Germline CDR1 MNHEY, CDR2 SMNVEV (reference sequence). The junction had 11 bases not matched to a gene; V was cut back by 2 bases and J by 6 bases. The CDR3 is CASSLRGQGARDGYTF. DNA for the CDR3: TGTGCCAGCAGTTTACGGGGCCAGGGGGCGCGGGATGGCTACACCTTC.

The genes are TRBV4-2 and TRBJ2-1, with D unresolved. Germline CDR1 reads LGHNA; CDR2 reads YNFKEQ. This CDR3 has 15 residues. Between the trimmed V and J ends, which lost 0 bases and 4 bases, there was a span of 10 bases. The CDR3 nucleotides read TGTGCCAGCAGCCAAGATGGCGAGGAGTACAATGAGCAGTTCTTC. It yields the protein CASSQDGEEYNEQFF.

The rearrangement links TRBV28 to TRBJ2-3, with D possibly TRBD2 on 6 matching bases. The CDR3 contains 13 residues. Germline V gene sequence: CDR1 MDHEN, CDR2 SYDVKM. With 3 bases removed from V and 6 bases from J, the gap between germline ends came to 10 bases. The CDR3 loop is CASSFSRGDTQYF. CDR3 bases: TGTGCCAGCAGTTTCTCGCGGGGCGATACGCAGTATTTT.

V usage is TRBV27 and J usage is TRBJ2-1, with D tentatively TRBD2 (6 bases). The ends were cut back, 4 bases at V and 2 bases at J, with 18 bases in the middle. CDR3 length equals 17 residues. The germline V gene has CDR1 MNHEY and CDR2 SMNVEV (reference sequence). For the CDR3, the DNA is TGTGCCAGCAGTTCCGAGGTCGGCGGGGTCCCCTACAATGAGCAGTTCTTC. Translation: CASSSEVGGVPYNEQFF.

The DNA of the CDR3 is TGTGCCAGCAGCGGTAGCGGGGGGGAGACAGATACGCAGTATTTT. This codes for CASSGSGGETDTQYF. The chain links TRBV9 to TRBJ2-3, with 11 positions matching TRBD2. CDR3 length equals 15 residues. V trimming: 3 bases; J trimming: 3 bases; junction bases outside the gene matches: 3. The germline V gene encodes CDR1 SGDLS and CDR2 YYNGEE. The whole variable domain, remainder taken from reference TRBV9 and TRBJ2-3, is DSGVTQTPKHLITATGQRVTLRCSPRSGDLSVYWYQQSLDQGLQFLIQYYNGEERAKGNILERFSAQQFPDLHSELNLSSLELGDSALYFCASSGSGGETDTQYFGPGTRLTVL.

The rearrangement joins TRBV4-3 to TRBJ2-3; the match to TRBD2 covers 8 bases. CDR3 length equals 16 residues. CDR1 is LGHNA, CDR2 YSLEER, per germline. Trimming at V came to 3 bases and at J to 0 bases, leaving 5 bases not matched to a gene. Here the CDR3 DNA reads TGCGCCAGCAGCCAGTCGACGGGGGGGAGCACAGATACGCAGTATTTT. Its protein is CASSQSTGGSTDTQYF.

Concerning this clone: At one end the junction does not follow the germline gene, possibly because of a read error. This chain connects TRBV4-1 to TRBJ1-2; D possibly corresponds to TRBD1 (6 bases). The germline gives CDR1 MGHRA, CDR2 YSYEKL. CDR3 length: 15 residues. The CDR3 DNA is TGTGCCAGCAGCCAAGAGGCCCGGGACAAGTATGGCTACACCTTC. Its translation is CASSQEARDKYGYTF.

The genes are TRBV7-9 and TRBJ2-5, with 12 positions matching TRBD2. The CDR3 loop spans 15 amino acids. Looked up from germline, CDR1 is SEHNR and CDR2 is FQNEAQ (reference sequence). Losses at the gene ends were 3 bases for V and 1 base for J; bases not matched to a gene: 0. In DNA, the CDR3 is TGTGCCAGCAGCTTGACTAGCGGGGGCCAAGAGACCCAGTACTTC. Its translation is CASSLTSGGQETQYF.

The chain combines TRBV14 with TRBJ2-3; TRBD2 is a possible D gene (6 bases). The CDR3 spans 15 residues. CDR1 is SGHDN and CDR2 is FVKESK in the germline V gene. Trimming stripped 0 bases from V and 6 bases from J, with 13 bases between. The CDR3 nucleotides read TGTGCCAGCAGCCAAGAGGCCCCGACTAGTGATACGCAGTATTTT. Encoded protein: CASSQEAPTSDTQYF.